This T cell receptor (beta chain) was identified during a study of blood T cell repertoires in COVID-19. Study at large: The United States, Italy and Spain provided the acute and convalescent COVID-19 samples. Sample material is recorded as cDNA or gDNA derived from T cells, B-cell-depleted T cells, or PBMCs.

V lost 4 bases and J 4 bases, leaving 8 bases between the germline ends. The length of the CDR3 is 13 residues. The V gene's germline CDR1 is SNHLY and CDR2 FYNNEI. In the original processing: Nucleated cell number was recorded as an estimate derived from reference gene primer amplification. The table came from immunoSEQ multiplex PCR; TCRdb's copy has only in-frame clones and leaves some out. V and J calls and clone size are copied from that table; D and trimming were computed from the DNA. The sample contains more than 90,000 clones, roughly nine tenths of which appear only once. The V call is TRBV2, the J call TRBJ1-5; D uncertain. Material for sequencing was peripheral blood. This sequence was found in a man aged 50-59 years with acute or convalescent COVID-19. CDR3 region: CASSGERNQPQHF. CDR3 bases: TGTGCCAGCAGTGGGGAGAGAAATCAGCCCCAGCATTTT.